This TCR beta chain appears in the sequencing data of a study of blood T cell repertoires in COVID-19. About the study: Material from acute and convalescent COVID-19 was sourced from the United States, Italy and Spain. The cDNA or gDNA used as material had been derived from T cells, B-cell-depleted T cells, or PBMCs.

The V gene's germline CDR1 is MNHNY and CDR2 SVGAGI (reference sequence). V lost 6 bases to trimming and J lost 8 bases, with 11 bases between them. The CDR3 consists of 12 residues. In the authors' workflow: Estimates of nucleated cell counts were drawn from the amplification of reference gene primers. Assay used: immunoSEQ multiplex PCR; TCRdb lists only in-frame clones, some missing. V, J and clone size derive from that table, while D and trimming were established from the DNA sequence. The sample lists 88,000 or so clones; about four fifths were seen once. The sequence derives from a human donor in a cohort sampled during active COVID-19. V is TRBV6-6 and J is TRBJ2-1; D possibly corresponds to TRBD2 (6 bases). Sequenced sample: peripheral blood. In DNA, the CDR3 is TGTGCCAGCAGCCCGACTAGTGATGAGCAGTTCTTC. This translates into CASSPTSDEQFF.